The 10 T cell receptor beta chains in this list originate from one sample, sequenced in a study of CD8 T cells in Susac syndrome. Random hexamers were used to reverse transcribe roughly 0.5 to 1 ug of RNA. TCRdb re-analysed the immunoSEQ multiplex PCR reads in MiXCR, keeping a single row per CDR3 protein. The repertoire holds 250,000 to 300,000 distinct CDR3 sequences, roughly 90% seen once, with 0.18% in the top ten. The sequenced sample was CD8+ T cells from PBMCs. The receptor set was obtained from a human donor with multiple sclerosis.

This chain connects TRBV6-4 to TRBJ2-1; 7 bases agree with TRBD2. The CDR3 totals 13 residues. V lost 2 bases and J lost 10; bases outside the gene matches: 5. CDR1 is MRHNA, CDR2 SNTAGT, per germline. Written as DNA, the CDR3 is TGTGCCAGCAGTGACACCACTAGCGCCGAGCAGTTCTTC. It translates to CASSDTTSAEQFF.

The V call is TRBV7-8, the J call TRBJ2-7, with D perhaps TRBD1 or TRBD2 (5 bases each). V shed 2 bases and J shed 2 bases, with 10 bases lying between them. Germline V gene data show CDR1 as SGHVS and CDR2 as FQNEAQ. The CDR3 is made up of 14 amino acids. CDR3 in amino acids: CASSLSRDAYEQYF. In DNA form, the CDR3 reads TGTGCCAGCAGCTTAAGCAGGGACGCCTACGAGCAGTACTTC.

The chain employs TRBV19 and TRBJ1-5; no firm D call. Trimming shortened V by 1 base and J by 0 bases, and 7 bases separated the two germline ends. The CDR3 is 15 amino acids. Germline V gene data show CDR1 as LNHDA and CDR2 as SQIVND (reference sequence). The CDR3 DNA sequence: TGTGCCAGTAGTATAGGAGCACGTAGCAATCAGCCCCAGCATTTT. Translating gives CASSIGARSNQPQHF.

The chain combines TRBV3-1 with TRBJ2-7, with D perhaps given as TRBD1 or TRBD2 (5 bases each). Trimming shortened V by 4 bases and J by 0 bases, and 13 bases separated the two germline ends. The CDR3 has 15 residues. Germline values: CDR1 LGHDT, CDR2 YNNKEL (reference sequence). CDR3 bases: TGTGCCAGCAGCCCGGGACCGATCGGCTCCTACGAGCAGTACTTC. Translation gives CASSPGPIGSYEQYF.

The chain uses TRBV6-2 or TRBV6-3 and TRBJ2-7; D is uncertain. Per germline, CDR1 MNHEY and CDR2 SVGEGT. CDR3 size: 15 residues. Trimming removed 4 bases at V and 0 bases at J, with 13 bases between. The CDR3 loop reads CASSFSSSSSYEQYF. CDR3 nucleotide sequence: TGTGCCAGCAGTTTCAGCTCTAGTAGCTCCTACGAGCAGTACTTC.

The genes are TRBV12-3 or TRBV12-4 and TRBJ2-7; TRBD2 might be the D (6 bases). Trimming shortened V by 3 bases and J by 6 bases, and 15 bases separated the two germline ends. The CDR3 totals 14 residues. CDR3 DNA: TGTGCCAGCAGTTTCGGAGGGTCTCTTAGCGAGCAGTACTTC. Translating gives CASSFGGSLSEQYF.

The rearrangement joins TRBV5-4 to TRBJ2-7; a possible D gene is TRBD1 (5 bases). V was pared by 6 bases and J by 6 bases, with 19 bases between. The CDR3 has 14 residues. Germline-derived CDR1 and CDR2 are SGHNT and YYREEE (reference sequence). The CDR3 here is CASTTGLGVGEQYF. CDR3 in DNA: TGTGCCAGCACCACTGGCCTAGGGGTGGGCGAGCAGTACTTC. Full variable domain (remainder filled in from reference TRBV5-4 and TRBJ2-7): ETGVTQSPTHLIKTRGQQVTLRCSSQSGHNTVSWYQQALGQGPQFIFQYYREEENGRGNFPPRFSGLQFPNYSSELNVNALELDDSALYLCASTTGLGVGEQYFGPGTRLTVT.

This clonotype was detected only once. CDR3 amino acids: CASSSGQGLNYEQYF. CDR3 nucleotides: TGTGCCAGCAGTTCCGGACAGGGGTTGAACTACGAGCAGTACTTC. This chain connects TRBV28 to TRBJ2-7; 9 nucleotides match TRBD1. CDR3 size: 15 residues. The V gene's germline CDR1 is MDHEN and CDR2 SYDVKM. V lost 4 bases to trimming and J lost 3 bases; unmatched junction nucleotides: 7.

This clonotype was detected once. The chain links TRBV5-4 to TRBJ2-5; D unclear. Germline-derived CDR1 and CDR2 are SGHNT and YYREEE (reference sequence). The CDR3 spans 14 residues. The V end lost 0 bases, the J end lost 4 bases, and 10 bases lay between the germline ends. The CDR3 loop reads CASSLGMRTETQYF. The CDR3 bases are TGTGCCAGCAGCTTGGGGATGAGGACAGAGACCCAGTACTTC.

The rearrangement joins TRBV7-2 to TRBJ2-5; either TRBD1 or TRBD2 may fit D (5 bases each). Between the trimmed V and J ends, which lost 2 bases and 9 bases, there was a span of 7 bases. The CDR3 spans 11 residues. Germline assignment: CDR1 SGHTA and CDR2 FQGNSA. DNA for the CDR3: TGTGCCAGCAGCTTAATGGGGGCCCAGTACTTC. This translates into CASSLMGAQYF.